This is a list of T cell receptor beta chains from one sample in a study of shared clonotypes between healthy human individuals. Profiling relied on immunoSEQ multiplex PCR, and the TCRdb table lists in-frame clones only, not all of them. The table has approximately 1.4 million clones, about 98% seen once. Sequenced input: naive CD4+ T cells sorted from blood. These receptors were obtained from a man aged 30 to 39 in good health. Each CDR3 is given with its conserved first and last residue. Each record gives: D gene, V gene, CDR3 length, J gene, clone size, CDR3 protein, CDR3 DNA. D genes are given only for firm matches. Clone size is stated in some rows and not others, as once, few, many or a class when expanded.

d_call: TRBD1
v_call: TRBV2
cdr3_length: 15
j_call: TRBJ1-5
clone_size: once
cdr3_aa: CASRYGRGLGQPQHF
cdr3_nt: TGTGCCAGCAGGTATGGGAGGGGGCTGGGTCAGCCCCAGCATTTT

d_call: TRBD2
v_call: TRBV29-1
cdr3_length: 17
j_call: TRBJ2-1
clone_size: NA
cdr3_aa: CSVGGLAGGPSYNEQFF
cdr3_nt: TGCAGCGTTGGGGGACTAGCGGGAGGGCCCTCCTACAATGAGCAGTTCTTC

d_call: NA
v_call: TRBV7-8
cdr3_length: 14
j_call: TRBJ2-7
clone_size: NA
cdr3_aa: CASSLTRVSYEQYF
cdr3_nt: TGTGCCAGCAGCCTCACTAGAGTCTCCTACGAGCAGTACTTC

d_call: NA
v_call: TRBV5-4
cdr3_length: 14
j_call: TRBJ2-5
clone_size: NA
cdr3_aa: CASSLAAGKETQYF
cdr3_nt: TGTGCCAGCAGCTTGGCGGCAGGGAAAGAGACCCAGTACTTC

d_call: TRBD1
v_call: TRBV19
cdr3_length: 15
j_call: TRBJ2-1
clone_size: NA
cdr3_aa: CASSLFRGNYNEQFF
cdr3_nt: TGTGCCAGTTCACTTTTCAGGGGGAACTACAATGAGCAGTTCTTC

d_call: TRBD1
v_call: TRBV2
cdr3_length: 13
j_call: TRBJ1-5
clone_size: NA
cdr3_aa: CASSGDSGSHQHF
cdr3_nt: TGTGCCAGCAGTGGGGACAGCGGTTCCCACCAGCATTTT

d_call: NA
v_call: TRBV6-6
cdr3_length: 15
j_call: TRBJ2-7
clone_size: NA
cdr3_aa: CASSDGWETYYEQYF
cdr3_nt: TGTGCCAGCAGCGACGGGTGGGAGACTTACTACGAGCAGTACTTC

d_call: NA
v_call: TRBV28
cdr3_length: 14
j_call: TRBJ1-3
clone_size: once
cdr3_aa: CASSLGGSGNTIYF
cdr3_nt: TGTGCCAGCAGTTTAGGGGGCTCTGGAAACACCATATATTTT

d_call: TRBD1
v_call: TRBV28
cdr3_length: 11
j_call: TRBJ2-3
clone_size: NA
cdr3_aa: CASSPGGAQYF
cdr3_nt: TGTGCCAGCAGCCCAGGGGGAGCGCAGTATTTT

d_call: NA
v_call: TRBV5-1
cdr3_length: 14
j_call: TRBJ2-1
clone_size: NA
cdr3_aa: CASSEAVQYNEQFF
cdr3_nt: TGCGCCAGCAGCGAGGCGGTGCAGTACAATGAGCAGTTCTTC

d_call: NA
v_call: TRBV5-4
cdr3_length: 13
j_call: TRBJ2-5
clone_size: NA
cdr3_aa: CASSLAGGETQYF
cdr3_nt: TGTGCCAGCAGCTTGGCAGGAGGCGAGACCCAGTACTTC

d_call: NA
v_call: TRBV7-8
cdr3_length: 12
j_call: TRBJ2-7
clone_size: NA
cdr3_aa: CASSSYTHEQYF
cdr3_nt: TGTGCCAGCAGCTCCTATACCCACGAGCAGTACTTC

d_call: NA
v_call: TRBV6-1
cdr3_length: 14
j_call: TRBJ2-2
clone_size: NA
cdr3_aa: CASSDDTNTGELFF
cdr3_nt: TGTGCCAGCAGTGACGACACTAACACCGGGGAGCTGTTTTTT

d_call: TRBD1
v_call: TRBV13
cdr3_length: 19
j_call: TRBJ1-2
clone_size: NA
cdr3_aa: CASSPTLIGGINRGHGYTF
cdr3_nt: TGTGCCAGCAGCCCCACATTAATAGGGGGAATAAACAGGGGCCATGGCTACACCTTC